Listed below are T cell receptor beta chains from one sample, sequenced in a study of T cells after yellow fever vaccination. TCRdb used MiXCR to reprocess the 5' RACE reads, holding one entry per CDR3 protein. Of approximately 450,000 distinct CDR3 sequences in the sample, around 20% are singletons; the top ten hold about 18%. Sample: PBMCs, taken before the yellow fever booster vaccination. The receptors shown here come from a man aged 18 to 29 who received the YFV17D yellow fever vaccine. Each CDR3 is given with its conserved first and last residue. A D gene is named only where the DNA matches it firmly. Not every row has a clone size; where given, it reads once, few, many or a size class.

V gene	J gene	clone size	D gene	CDR3 DNA	CDR3 protein
TRBV7-2	TRBJ1-6	.	.	TGTGCCAGCAGCTCGAGACAGGCGGTTGATTCACCCCTCCACTTT	CASSSRQAVDSPLHF
TRBV7-9	TRBJ2-5	.	TRBD1	TGTGCCAGCAGACCCGGGACAGCGCGCCAAGAGACCCAGTACTTC	CASRPGTARQETQYF
TRBV6-5	TRBJ1-1	.	.	TGTGCCAGCAGTTACTGGGGGGAGGACACTGAAGCTTTCTTT	CASSYWGEDTEAFF
TRBV7-9	TRBJ2-3	.	.	TGTGCCAGCAGCTCCCCGATCCTAGAAGTAGATACGCAGTATTTT	CASSSPILEVDTQYF
TRBV5-1	TRBJ1-2	.	TRBD1	TGCGCCAGCAGCTTGGCCGACAGGGGGGATGGCTACACCTTC	CASSLADRGDGYTF
TRBV2	TRBJ2-1	few	TRBD2	TGTGCCAGCAGGGGACTAGCGAGCGAGCAGTTCTTC	CASRGLASEQFF
TRBV11-2	TRBJ2-1	.	TRBD2	TGTGCCAGCAGCCCCACTAGCGGGGGGGTGCCCGGCTTC	CASSPTSGGVPGF
TRBV7-9	TRBJ1-5	.	.	TGTGCCAGCAGCCCAGGGTCCAAGGCTTTCAATCAGCCCCAGCATTTT	CASSPGSKAFNQPQHF
TRBV4-1	TRBJ2-1	few	.	TGCGCCAGCAGCCACTCCCTGGCGGGGACAGCTTACAATGAGCAGTTCTTC	CASSHSLAGTAYNEQFF
TRBV4-3	TRBJ2-5	few	TRBD2	TGCGCCAGCAGCCAAGGCCCCGGGACTACCCAAGAGACCCAGTACTTC	CASSQGPGTTQETQYF
TRBV20-1	TRBJ2-1	few	.	TGCAGTGCTAGGAGGGATGAGCAGTTCTTC	CSARRDEQFF
TRBV7-9	TRBJ1-1	many	TRBD1	TGTGCCAGCAGCGTCGGACAGGTGAACACTGAAGCTTTCTTT	CASSVGQVNTEAFF
TRBV5-1	TRBJ2-5	few	.	TGCGCCAGCAGCTGGGGGGCGACTAGCCAGGGGGAGACCCAGTACTTC	CASSWGATSQGETQYF
TRBV11-3	TRBJ1-1	.	.	TGTGCCAGCAGCTTAGGGTTTCAGGAGAACACTGAAGCTTTCTTT	CASSLGFQENTEAFF
TRBV25-1	TRBJ2-1	.	TRBD2	TGTGCCAGCAGTGTTAGCGGGGGCCTTCGGAATGAGCAGTTCTTC	CASSVSGGLRNEQFF
TRBV7-9	TRBJ2-3	many	TRBD2	TGTGCCAGCAGCGACGAGACTAGCGGGAGGGGAGATACGCAGTATTTT	CASSDETSGRGDTQYF
TRBV12-3/TRBV12-4	TRBJ1-5	.	TRBD1	TGTGCCAGCAGGGGACCTCCCATGCGACAGGGGTATAGTAGCAATCAGCCCCAGCATTTT	CASRGPPMRQGYSSNQPQHF
TRBV7-2	TRBJ1-5	.	.	TGTGCCAGCAGCATAGGACGACAGCCCCAGCATTTT	CASSIGRQPQHF
TRBV13	TRBJ1-2	.	TRBD1	TGTGCCAGCAGCTCCCGGGACAGGGGAGTTCCTAACTATGGCTACACCTTC	CASSSRDRGVPNYGYTF
TRBV4-3	TRBJ1-1	few	TRBD1	TGCGCCAGCAGCCAAGATTACGGGACAGGGATTGGCGCTTTCTTT	CASSQDYGTGIGAFF
TRBV24-1	TRBJ1-1	.	.	TGTGCCACCAGTGATACGAAGGGAATGGCGGCTTTCTTT	CATSDTKGMAAFF
TRBV20-1	TRBJ1-3	.	.	TGCAGTGCTAGAGTCGGGGGGAGCTCTGGAAACACCATATATTTT	CSARVGGSSGNTIYF